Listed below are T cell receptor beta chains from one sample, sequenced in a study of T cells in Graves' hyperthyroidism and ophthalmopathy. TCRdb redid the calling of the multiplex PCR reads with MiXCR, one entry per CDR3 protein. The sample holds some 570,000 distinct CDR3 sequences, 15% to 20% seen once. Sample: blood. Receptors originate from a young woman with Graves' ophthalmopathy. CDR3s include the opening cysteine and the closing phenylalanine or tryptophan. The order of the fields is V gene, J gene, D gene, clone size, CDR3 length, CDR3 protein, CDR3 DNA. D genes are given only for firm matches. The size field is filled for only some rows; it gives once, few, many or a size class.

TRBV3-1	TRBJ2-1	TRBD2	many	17	CASSPWTSGSSYNEQFF	TGTGCCAGCAGCCCCTGGACTAGCGGGAGCTCCTACAATGAGCAGTTCTTC
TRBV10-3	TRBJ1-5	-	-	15	CAISARGDSNQPQHF	TGTGCCATCAGTGCCCGGGGAGACAGCAATCAGCCCCAGCATTTT
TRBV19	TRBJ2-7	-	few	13	CASSTISWGEQYF	TGTGCCAGTAGTACGATTTCCTGGGGCGAGCAGTACTTC
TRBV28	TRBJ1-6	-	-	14	CASSPQTNNSPLHF	TGTGCCAGCTCCCCACAGACAAATAATTCACCCCTCCACTTT
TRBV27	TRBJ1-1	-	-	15	CASSFQGSGDTEAFF	TGTGCCAGCAGTTTTCAGGGCTCGGGGGACACTGAAGCTTTCTTT
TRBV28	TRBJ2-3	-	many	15	CASSRDRAGTDTQYF	TGTGCCAGCAGCAGAGATCGGGCGGGCACAGATACGCAGTATTTT
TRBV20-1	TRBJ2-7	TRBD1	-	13	CSAPGQDSYEQYF	TGCAGTGCTCCGGGACAGGATTCCTACGAGCAGTACTTC
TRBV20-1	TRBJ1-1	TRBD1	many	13	CSARRQGEEVAFF	TGCAGTGCTAGAAGGCAGGGGGAGGAAGTAGCTTTCTTT
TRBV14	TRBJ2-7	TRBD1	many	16	CASSPEGGTGFDEQYF	TGTGCCAGCAGCCCAGAAGGGGGGACAGGCTTCGACGAGCAGTACTTC
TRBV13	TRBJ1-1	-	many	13	CASSPAGTPEAFF	TGTGCCAGCAGCCCCGCAGGTACCCCTGAAGCTTTCTTT
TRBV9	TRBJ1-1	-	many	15	CASSVGDRSYTEAFF	TGTGCCAGCAGCGTAGGTGACAGATCTTACACTGAAGCTTTCTTT
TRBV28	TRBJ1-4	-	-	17	CASSRFDSNPTNEKLFF	TGTGCCAGCAGTCGCTTTGACAGCAATCCAACTAATGAAAAACTGTTTTTT
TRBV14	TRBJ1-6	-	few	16	CASSQGQPGRGSPLHF	TGTGCCAGCAGCCAAGGACAGCCCGGGAGAGGATCACCCCTCCACTTT
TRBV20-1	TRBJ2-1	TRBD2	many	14	CSALTSGGLNEQFF	TGCAGTGCTCTAACTAGCGGGGGTCTCAATGAGCAGTTCTTC
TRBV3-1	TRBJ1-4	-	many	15	CASSQVSHLNEKLFF	TGTGCCAGCAGCCAAGTTTCACACCTTAATGAAAAACTGTTTTTT
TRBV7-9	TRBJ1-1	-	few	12	CASSSARPEAFF	TGTGCCAGCAGCTCTGCAAGGCCTGAAGCTTTCTTT
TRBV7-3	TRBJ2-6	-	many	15	CASSLGTAGANVLTF	TGTGCCAGCAGCCTCGGGACGGCTGGGGCCAACGTCCTGACTTTC
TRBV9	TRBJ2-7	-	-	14	CASSVDNGPYEQYF	TGTGCCAGCAGCGTAGATAACGGCCCCTACGAGCAGTACTTC
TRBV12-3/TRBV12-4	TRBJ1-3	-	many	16	CASSPVTASSGNTIYF	TGTGCCAGCAGTCCCGTGACTGCGAGCTCTGGAAACACCATATATTTT
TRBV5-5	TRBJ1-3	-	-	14	CASRTGLSGNTIYF	TGTGCCAGCAGAACAGGGTTGTCCGGAAACACCATATATTTT
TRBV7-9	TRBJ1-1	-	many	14	CASSLSGGNTEAFF	TGCGCCAGCAGCTTGTCCGGGGGTAACACTGAAGCTTTCTTT
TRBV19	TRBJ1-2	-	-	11	CATRTPNGYTF	TGTGCCACCCGGACACCCAATGGCTACACCTTC
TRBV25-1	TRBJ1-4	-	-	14	CASSLARLGSQLFF	TGTGCCAGCAGTTTAGCCCGACTAGGCTCCCAACTGTTTTTT
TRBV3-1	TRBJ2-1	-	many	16	CASSQLVAALGNEQFF	TGTGCCAGCAGCCAGCTTGTTGCGGCTTTAGGGAATGAGCAGTTCTTC
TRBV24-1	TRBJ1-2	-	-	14	CATSAGAPDYGYTF	TGTGCCACCAGTGCCGGAGCACCCGACTATGGCTACACCTTC
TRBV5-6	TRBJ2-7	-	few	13	CASSFRWSYEQYF	TGTGCCAGCAGCTTCAGGTGGTCCTACGAGCAGTACTTC
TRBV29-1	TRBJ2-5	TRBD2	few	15	CSVVMAGGPGETQYF	TGCAGCGTTGTAATGGCGGGAGGGCCCGGGGAGACCCAGTACTTC
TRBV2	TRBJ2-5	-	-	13	CASIDPREETQYF	TGTGCCAGCATCGACCCCCGGGAGGAGACCCAGTACTTC
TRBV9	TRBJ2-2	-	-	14	CASSVGTGTGELFF	TGTGCCAGCAGCGTAGGGACTGGCACCGGGGAGCTGTTTTTT
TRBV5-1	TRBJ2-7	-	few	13	CASSLPPRTKQYF	TGCGCCAGCAGCTTGCCCCCTCGGACGAAGCAGTACTTC
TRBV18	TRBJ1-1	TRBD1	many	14	CASSPSGGVTEAFF	TGTGCCAGCTCACCATCAGGGGGTGTCACTGAAGCTTTCTTT
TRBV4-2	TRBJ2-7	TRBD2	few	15	CASSLGSSGNYEQYF	TGTGCCAGCAGCCTGGGCTCTAGCGGGAATTACGAGCAGTACTTC
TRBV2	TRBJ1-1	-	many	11	CASREADEAFF	TGTGCCAGCCGGGAAGCCGATGAAGCTTTCTTT
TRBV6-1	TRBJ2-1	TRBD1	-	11	CASSEETGGFF	TGTGCCAGCAGTGAAGAGACAGGGGGGTTCTTC
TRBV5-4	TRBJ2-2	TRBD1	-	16	CASSLGDRINTGELFF	TGTGCCAGCAGCTTAGGGGACAGGATTAACACCGGGGAGCTGTTTTTT
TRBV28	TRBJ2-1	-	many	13	CASSPRESDEQFF	TGTGCCAGCAGTCCCCGGGAGTCGGATGAGCAGTTCTTC
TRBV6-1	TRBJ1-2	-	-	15	CASSEALLGFSGYTF	TGTGCCAGCAGTGAAGCGCTTCTGGGGTTCTCTGGCTACACCTTC
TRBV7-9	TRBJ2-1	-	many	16	CASSSWEGSSYNEQFF	TGTGCCAGCAGCTCCTGGGAAGGGAGCTCCTACAATGAGCAGTTCTTC
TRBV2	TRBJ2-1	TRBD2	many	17	CASSVTSGGPGYNEQFF	TGTGCCAGCAGTGTGACTAGCGGGGGGCCGGGGTACAATGAGCAGTTCTTC
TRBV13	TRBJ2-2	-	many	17	CASSPDFIGWNTGELFF	TGTGCCAGCAGCCCCGATTTCATCGGTTGGAACACCGGGGAGCTGTTTTTT
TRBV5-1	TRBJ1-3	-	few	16	CASSSGTDSSGNTIYF	TGCGCCAGCAGCTCAGGGACGGATAGCTCTGGAAACACCATATATTTT
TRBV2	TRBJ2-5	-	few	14	CATGVPGSEETQYF	TGTGCCACCGGGGTCCCCGGGAGCGAAGAGACCCAGTACTTC
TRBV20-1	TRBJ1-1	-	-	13	CSATPDLYTEAFF	TGCAGTGCCACTCCAGACTTGTACACTGAAGCTTTCTTT
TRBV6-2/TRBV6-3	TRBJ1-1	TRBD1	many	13	CASSYQGGTEAFF	TGTGCCAGCAGTTACCAGGGGGGCACTGAAGCTTTCTTT
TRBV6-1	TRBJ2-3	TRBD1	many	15	CASSGGTGGTDTQYF	TGTGCCAGCAGTGGAGGGACAGGGGGAACAGATACGCAGTATTTT
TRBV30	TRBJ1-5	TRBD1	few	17	CAWSRTGTTNSNQPQHF	TGTGCCTGGAGTCGGACAGGAACAACGAATAGCAATCAGCCCCAGCATTTT
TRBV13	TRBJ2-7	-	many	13	CASSLGGNNEQYF	TGTGCCAGCAGCTTAGGCGGGAACAACGAGCAGTACTTC
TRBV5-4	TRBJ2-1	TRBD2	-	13	CASRLAELNEQFF	TGTGCCAGCAGACTAGCGGAACTCAATGAGCAGTTCTTC
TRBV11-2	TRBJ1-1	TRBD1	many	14	CASSSLTGRTEAFF	TGTGCCAGCAGCTCTTTGACAGGGAGGACTGAAGCTTTCTTT
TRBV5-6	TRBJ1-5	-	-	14	CASSLALGNQPQHF	TGTGCCAGCAGCTTGGCCCTTGGGAATCAGCCCCAGCATTTT
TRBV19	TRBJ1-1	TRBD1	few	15	CASSILNNRGTEAFF	TGTGCCAGTAGTATACTGAACAACAGGGGTACTGAAGCTTTCTTT
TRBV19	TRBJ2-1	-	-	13	CASSIHTNNEQFF	TGTGCCAGTAGTATCCACACAAACAATGAGCAGTTCTTC
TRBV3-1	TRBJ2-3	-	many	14	CASSQLAYGDTQYF	TGTGCCAGCAGCCAGCTAGCTTACGGAGATACGCAGTATTTT
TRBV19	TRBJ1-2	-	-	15	CASSIGLWGSYGYTF	TGTGCCAGTAGTATCGGATTGTGGGGGAGCTATGGCTACACCTTC
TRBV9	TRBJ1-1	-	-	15	CASSVVGTVNTEAFF	TGTGCCAGCAGCGTAGTGGGGACGGTGAACACTGAAGCTTTCTTT
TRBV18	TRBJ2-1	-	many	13	CASSRSDSNEQFF	TGTGCCAGCTCACGGTCGGACAGCAATGAGCAGTTCTTC
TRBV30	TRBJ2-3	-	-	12	CAWSGQVYTQYF	TGTGCCTGGAGTGGGCAGGTATATACGCAGTATTTT
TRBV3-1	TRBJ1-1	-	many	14	CASSQVEGYTEAFF	TGTGCCAGCAGCCAAGTGGAGGGGTACACTGAAGCTTTCTTT
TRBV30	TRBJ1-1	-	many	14	CAWSVGVGETEAFF	TGTGCCTGGAGTGTAGGTGTAGGGGAGACTGAAGCTTTCTTT